A selection of T cell receptor beta chains follows, all from one sample in a study of blood T cell repertoires in COVID-19. This table comes from immunoSEQ multiplex PCR, and its TCRdb copy is limited to in-frame clones, with some not included. Here the sample spans 75,000 to 95,000 clones, about 88% being singletons. Material: peripheral blood. The receptors were gathered from a woman older than 75 with acute or convalescent COVID-19. The CDR3 runs from the conserved cysteine through the conserved F or W. A D gene is named only where the DNA matches it firmly. Size tells how often a clone was seen (once, few, many) or the class of an expanded clone, and some rows leave it out.

clone size	J gene	D gene	V gene	CDR3 protein	CDR3 DNA
few	TRBJ1-1	TRBD1	TRBV5-6	CASSRTGNTEAFF	TGTGCCAGCAGTCGGACAGGGAACACTGAAGCTTTCTTT
.	TRBJ2-3	.	TRBV19	CASSIDRATRVGTDTQYF	TGTGCCAGTAGTATAGATCGTGCAACTAGGGTTGGTACAGATACGCAGTATTTT
.	TRBJ2-2	.	TRBV5-4	CASSVKVASGELFF	TGTGCCAGCAGCGTCAAAGTAGCTTCCGGGGAGCTGTTTTTT
.	TRBJ1-1	.	TRBV4-3	CASSQQGQRGEAFF	TGCGCCAGCAGCCAACAGGGGCAAAGGGGGGAAGCTTTCTTT
.	TRBJ1-2	TRBD1	TRBV10-3	CAIRGDRGKGGYTF	TGTGCCATCAGGGGGGACAGGGGAAAGGGTGGCTACACCTTC
.	TRBJ2-7	TRBD1	TRBV5-4	CASSSGRGRDEQYF	TGTGCCAGCAGCTCCGGCAGGGGGCGAGACGAGCAGTACTTC
.	TRBJ1-5	TRBD1	TRBV7-8	CASSLAVWSGGSISNQPQHF	TGTGCCAGCAGCTTAGCGGTTTGGTCAGGGGGATCCATCAGCAATCAGCCCCAGCATTTT
.	TRBJ1-5	.	TRBV3-1/TRBV3-2	CASSQFGANQPQHF	TGTGCCAGCAGCCAATTTGGAGCCAATCAGCCCCAGCATTTT
.	TRBJ1-1	.	TRBV6-5	CASRLQGLTEAFF	TGTGCCAGCAGGCTCCAGGGGCTCACTGAAGCTTTCTTT
.	TRBJ2-5	.	TRBV5-4	CASSLGVWAAQETQYF	TGTGCCAGCAGCTTGGGGGTCTGGGCAGCCCAAGAGACCCAGTACTTC
.	TRBJ2-1	TRBD2	TRBV5-8	CASSSGTSGRAGEQFF	TGTGCCAGCAGCTCGGGGACTAGCGGGAGGGCCGGTGAGCAGTTCTTC
.	TRBJ1-2	TRBD1	TRBV19	CATRRDRWVYGYTF	TGTGCCACTAGACGGGACAGGTGGGTCTATGGCTACACCTTC
.	TRBJ2-7	.	TRBV28	CASTDGGRTSYEQYF	TGTGCCAGCACCGATGGTGGGAGGACCTCCTACGAGCAGTACTTC
.	TRBJ2-1	.	TRBV6-6	CASSGTRDYNEQFF	TGTGCCAGTTCCGGGACTCGCGATTACAATGAGCAGTTCTTC
.	TRBJ1-1	.	TRBV27	CASWTPGQIDAFF	TGTGCCAGCTGGACACCCGGACAGATTGATGCTTTCTTT
.	TRBJ2-1	TRBD2	TRBV7-3	CASSLRPLAGGLSNEQFF	TGTGCCAGCAGCTTAAGGCCCTTAGCGGGAGGTCTCAGCAATGAGCAGTTCTTC